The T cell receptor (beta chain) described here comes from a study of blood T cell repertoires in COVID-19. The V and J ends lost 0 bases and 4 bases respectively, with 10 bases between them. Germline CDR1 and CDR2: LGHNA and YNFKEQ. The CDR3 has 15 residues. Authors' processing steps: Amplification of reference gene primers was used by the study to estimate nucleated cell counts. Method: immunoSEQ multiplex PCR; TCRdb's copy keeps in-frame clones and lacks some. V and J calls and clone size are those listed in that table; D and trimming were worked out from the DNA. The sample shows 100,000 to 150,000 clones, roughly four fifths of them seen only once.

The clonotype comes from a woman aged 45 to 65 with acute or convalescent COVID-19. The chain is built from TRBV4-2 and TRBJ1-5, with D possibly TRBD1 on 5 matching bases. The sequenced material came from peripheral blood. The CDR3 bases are TGTGCCAGCAGCCAAGAATACAGACAGAATCAGCCCCAGCATTTT. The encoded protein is CASSQEYRQNQPQHF.